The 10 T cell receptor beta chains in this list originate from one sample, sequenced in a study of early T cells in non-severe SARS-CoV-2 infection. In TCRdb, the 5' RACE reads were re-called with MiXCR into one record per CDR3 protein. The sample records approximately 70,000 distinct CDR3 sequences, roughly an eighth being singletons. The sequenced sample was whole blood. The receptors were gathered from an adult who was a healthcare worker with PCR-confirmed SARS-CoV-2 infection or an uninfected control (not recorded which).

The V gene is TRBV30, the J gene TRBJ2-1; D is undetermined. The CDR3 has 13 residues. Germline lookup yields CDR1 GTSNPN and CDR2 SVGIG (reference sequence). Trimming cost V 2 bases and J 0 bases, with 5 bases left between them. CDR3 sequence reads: CAWSLVSYNEQFF. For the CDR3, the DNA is TGTGCCTGGAGTCTAGTCTCCTACAATGAGCAGTTCTTC. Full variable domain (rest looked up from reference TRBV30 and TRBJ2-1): SQTIHQWPATLVQPVGSPLSLECTVEGTSNPNLYWYRQAAGRGLQLLFYSVGIGQISSEVPQNLSASRPQDRQFILSSKKLLLSDSGFYLCAWSLVSYNEQFFGPGTRLTVL.

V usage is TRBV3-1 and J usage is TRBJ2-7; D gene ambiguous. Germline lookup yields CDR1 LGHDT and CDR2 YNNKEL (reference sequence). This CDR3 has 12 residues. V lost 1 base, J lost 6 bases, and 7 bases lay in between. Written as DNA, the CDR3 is TGTGCCAGCAGCCAAGTCGGTATCGAGCAGTACTTC. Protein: CASSQVGIEQYF.

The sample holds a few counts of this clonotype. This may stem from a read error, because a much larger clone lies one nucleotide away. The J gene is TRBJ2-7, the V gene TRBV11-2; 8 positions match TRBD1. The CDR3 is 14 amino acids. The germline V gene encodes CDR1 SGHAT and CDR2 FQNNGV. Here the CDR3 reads CASSLGTGPYERYF. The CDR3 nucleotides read TGTGCCAGCAGCTTGGGGACAGGCCCCTACGAGCGGTACTTC.

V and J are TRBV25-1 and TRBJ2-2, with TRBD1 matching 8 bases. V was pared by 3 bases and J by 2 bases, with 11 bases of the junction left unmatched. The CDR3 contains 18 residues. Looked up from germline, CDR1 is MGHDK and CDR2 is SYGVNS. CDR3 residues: CASSEGTGGRVNTGELFF. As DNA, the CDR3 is TGTGCCAGCAGTGAGGGAACAGGGGGGCGGGTCAACACCGGGGAGCTGTTTTTT.

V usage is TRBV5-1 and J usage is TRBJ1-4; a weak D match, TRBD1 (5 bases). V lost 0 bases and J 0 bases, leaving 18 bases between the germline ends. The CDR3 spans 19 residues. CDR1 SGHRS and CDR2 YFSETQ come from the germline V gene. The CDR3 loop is CASSLAPGGVSTTNEKLFF. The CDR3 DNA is TGCGCCAGCAGCTTGGCCCCCGGAGGGGTCTCCACAACTAATGAAAAACTGTTTTTT. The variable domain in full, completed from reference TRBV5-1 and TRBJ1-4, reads KAGVTQTPRYLIKTRGQQVTLSCSPISGHRSVSWYQQTPGQGLQFLFEYFSETQRNKGNFPGRFSGRQFSNSRSEMNVSTLELGDSALYLCASSLAPGGVSTTNEKLFFGSGTQLSVL.

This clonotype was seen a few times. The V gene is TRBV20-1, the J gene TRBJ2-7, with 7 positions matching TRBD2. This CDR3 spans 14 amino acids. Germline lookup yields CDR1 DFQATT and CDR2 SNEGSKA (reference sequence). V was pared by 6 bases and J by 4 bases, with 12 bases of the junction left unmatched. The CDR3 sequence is CSAQSGEGPYEQYF. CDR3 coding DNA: TGCAGTGCCCAGTCGGGGGAGGGCCCATACGAGCAGTACTTC.

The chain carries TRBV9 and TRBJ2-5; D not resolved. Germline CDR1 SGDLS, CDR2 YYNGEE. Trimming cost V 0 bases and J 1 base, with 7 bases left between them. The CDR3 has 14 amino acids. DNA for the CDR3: TGTGCCAGCAGCGTAGGGGCGTCCCAAGAGACCCAGTACTTC. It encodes CASSVGASQETQYF.

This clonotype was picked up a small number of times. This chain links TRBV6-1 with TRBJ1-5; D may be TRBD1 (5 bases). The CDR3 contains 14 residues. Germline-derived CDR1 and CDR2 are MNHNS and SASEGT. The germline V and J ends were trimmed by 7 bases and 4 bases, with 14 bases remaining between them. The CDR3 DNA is TGTGCCAGCACTGTCTCGGGGGGGAATCAGCCCCAGCATTTT. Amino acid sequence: CASTVSGGNQPQHF.

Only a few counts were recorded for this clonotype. CDR3 sequence: CASSQEKNYGYTF. The DNA of the CDR3 is TGCGCCAGCAGCCAAGAGAAAAACTATGGCTACACCTTC. The chain uses TRBV4-1 and TRBJ1-2; D unclear. The germline CDR1 and CDR2 sequences are MGHRA and YSYEKL. This CDR3 spans 13 amino acids. V lost 0 bases and J 2 bases, leaving 4 bases between the germline ends.

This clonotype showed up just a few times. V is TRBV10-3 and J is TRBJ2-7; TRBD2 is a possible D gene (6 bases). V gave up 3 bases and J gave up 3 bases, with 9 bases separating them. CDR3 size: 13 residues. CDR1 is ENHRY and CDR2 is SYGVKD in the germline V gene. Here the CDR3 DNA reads TGTGCCATCAGTGACGAGGGAGGCTACGAGCAGTACTTC. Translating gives CAISDEGGYEQYF.